A single sample is the source of the 3 T cell receptor beta chains below, sequenced in a study of cytomegalovirus exposure and HLA in healthy donors. TCRdb's copy holds only in-frame clones and misses some; the assay was immunoSEQ multiplex PCR. The sample lists some 56,000 clones, approximately 93% seen once, with 1.7% in the top ten. The sequencing input was PBMCs. Every receptor here comes from a young woman in good health and CMV-seropositive.

This chain links TRBV27 with TRBJ2-7, with 9 nucleotides matching TRBD1. CDR3 size: 17 residues. The germline gives CDR1 MNHEY, CDR2 SMNVEV (reference sequence). V lost 8 bases to trimming and J lost 0 bases; unmatched junction nucleotides: 14. The CDR3 loop is CASRSGTGWSGSYEQYF. As DNA, the CDR3 is TGTGCCAGCCGGTCCGGGACAGGGTGGTCTGGCTCCTACGAGCAGTACTTC.

The chain couples TRBV27 to TRBJ2-1; 7 bases fit TRBD2. The J segment lost 2 bases and the V segment lost 2 bases, leaving 6 bases of the junction unmatched. There are 16 residues in the CDR3. CDR1 and CDR2 from the germline V gene are MNHEY and SMNVEV (reference sequence). The CDR3 coding sequence is TGTGCCAGCAGTTTAGGTGGCGGGGGAGCCTACAATGAGCAGTTCTTC. It codes for CASSLGGGGAYNEQFF.

This chain connects TRBV15 to TRBJ2-1, with TRBD1 as a possible D gene (6 bases). The CDR3 is 13 amino acids. CDR1 is LNHNV, CDR2 YYDKDF, per germline (reference sequence). Trimming took off 3 bases at V and 8 bases at J, with 11 bases between the two ends. CDR3 residues: CATSSLSGDEQFF. The CDR3 region has the DNA TGTGCCACCAGCAGCCTGTCAGGGGATGAGCAGTTCTTC.